These 2 T cell receptor beta chains were sequenced from one sample in a study of T cell repertoires in cytomegalovirus infection. No antigen has been identified for these receptors. TCRdb re-derived calls from the reads in MiXCR, one entry per CDR3 protein. Of hundreds of thousands of distinct CDR3 sequences listed, 33% are singletons. The source material was cultured PBMCs, sampled from culture after CMV antigen stimulation. The receptors originated from a human donor in good health (CMV status not recorded). Some clones in this sample may be carry-over from other donors' samples.

This clonotype was counted a few times. Relative to the germline gene, one junction end is altered; a read error may explain this. This chain uses TRBV15 with TRBJ1-2, with 7 bases fitting TRBD1. Per germline, CDR1 LNHNV and CDR2 YYDKDF (reference sequence). The CDR3 loop spans 12 amino acids. This CDR3 is CATSSGRGQPIF. In nucleotides, the CDR3 is TGTGCCACCAGCAGCGGGAGGGGGCAGCCCATCTTC.

This clonotype was seen ten or more times. This rearrangement joins TRBV12-3 or TRBV12-4 to TRBJ1-1; D uncertain. V was trimmed by 7 bases and J by 4 bases, leaving 13 bases between them. The CDR3 length is 13 residues. This CDR3 reads CASKRQPSTEAFF. The CDR3 nucleotides are TGTGCCAGCAAACGGCAACCCTCCACTGAAGCTTTCTTT.